The 21 T cell receptor beta chains reported below all come from one sample, sequenced in a study of identical twins (dated by TCRdb to about 2016). Library generation was performed with 5' RACE. This sample was sequenced with an Illumina HiSeq 2000. TCRdb trimmed the raw reads at Q25, called clones with MiXCR and kept productive beta chains. Every entry covers one CDR3 protein and lists the most common genes and DNA from its rows. Counted in this sample were roughly 570,000 distinct CDR3 sequences; approximately 9.6% of them appeared once. Of the sample, around 3.1% falls within the top ten clones. These data were also reused for a study on yellow fever vaccine responses in identical twins.

The sequencing input was PBMCs. These receptors all stem from a woman under 30 in good health.

This clonotype was found many times. This chain joins TRBV12-3 or TRBV12-4 and TRBJ2-7; no definite D call. V was trimmed by 7 bases and J by 3 bases, leaving 10 bases between them. There are 12 residues in the CDR3. CDR3 nucleotides: TGTGCCAGCACTTCCGAAAACTACGAGCAGTACTTC. Its translation is CASTSENYEQYF.

This clonotype came up a few times. The chain joins TRBV7-9 to TRBJ2-7; D may be TRBD1 (6 bases). The CDR3 is 15 amino acids. The V end was cut by 5 bases, the J end by 1 base, with 15 bases between. The germline gives CDR1 SEHNR, CDR2 FQNEAQ (reference sequence). In DNA, the CDR3 is TGTGCCAGCAGCAGCGCAGGGGCCGAATCCTACGAGCAGTACTTC. This sequence encodes CASSSAGAESYEQYF. Together with reference TRBV7-9 and TRBJ2-7, the CDR3 gives the full variable domain: DTGVSQNPRHKITKRGQNVTFRCDPISEHNRLYWYRQTLGQGPEFLTYFQNEAQLEKSRLLSDRFSAERPKGSFSTLEIQRTEQGDSAMYLCASSSAGAESYEQYFGPGTRLTVT.

In its sample, this clonotype was seen a few times. CDR3 in DNA: TGCGCCAGTTTCGGGCTTAGCGGAAGCTCCTACAATGAGCAGTTCTTC. This encodes CASFGLSGSSYNEQFF. The rearrangement links TRBV5-1 to TRBJ2-1; D might be TRBD2 (6 bases). V was trimmed by 8 bases and J by 0 bases, leaving 18 bases between them. The CDR3 consists of 16 residues. Germline CDR1 and CDR2: SGHRS and YFSETQ.

The chain links TRBV10-3 to TRBJ1-1; 7 bases are a match to TRBD1. The trim removed 5 bases at V and 4 bases at J, leaving 4 bases unmatched. CDR3 length: 13 amino acids. Germline V CDR1 and CDR2: ENHRY, SYGVKD. Written as DNA, the CDR3 is TGTGCCATCAGTTCCCCAGGGGGCACTGAAGCTTTCTTT. Translating it yields CAISSPGGTEAFF.

At least ten counts were recorded for this clonotype. This chain links TRBV29-1 with TRBJ2-3, with 8 nucleotides matching TRBD2. In germline, CDR1 is SQVTM, CDR2 ANQGSEA. V shed 2 bases, J shed 4 bases, and the junction held 5 bases outside the gene matches. This CDR3 spans 14 amino acids. The DNA of the CDR3 is TGCAGCGTTGAAAGAAGCGGGGGCGCAGATACGCAGTATTTT. Translation: CSVERSGGADTQYF.

This clonotype was counted between two and nine times. CDR3 DNA: TGCAGTGCTAGAGATCGAGCAGCGGGGGGGTACAATGAGCAGTTCTTC. It is translated as CSARDRAAGGYNEQFF. This chain links TRBV20-1 with TRBJ2-1; TRBD2 matches 10 bases. Germline V gene sequence: CDR1 DFQATT, CDR2 SNEGSKA (reference sequence). Trimming cost V 0 bases and J 4 bases; bases outside gene matches: 6. CDR3 length: 16 amino acids.

There are a few counts of this clonotype. J is TRBJ2-7 and V is TRBV20-1; 13 bases align to TRBD2. Germline V gene sequence: CDR1 DFQATT, CDR2 SNEGSKA (reference sequence). The CDR3 is 15 residues long. The ends lost 6 bases at V and 2 bases at J; junction bases unmatched: 7. CDR3 sequence (DNA): TGCAGTGCGGAGGGACTAGCGGGGACGACCTACGAGCAGTACTTC. It translates to CSAEGLAGTTYEQYF.

In this sample, this clonotype turned up many times. The chain couples TRBV24-1 to TRBJ2-1, with D perhaps TRBD1 (6 bases). CDR3 length equals 15 residues. Germline CDR1 and CDR2: KGHDR and SFDVKD. The V end lost 3 bases, the J end lost 1 base, and 9 bases lay between the germline ends. CDR3 amino acids: CATSDAQGSYNEQFF. The CDR3 DNA follows: TGTGCCACCAGTGATGCCCAGGGGTCCTACAATGAGCAGTTCTTC.

The V and J genes are TRBV7-8 and TRBJ2-2; 9 positions match TRBD2. V dropped 0 bases and J dropped 1; count of bases not matched to a gene: 9. This CDR3 region has 19 residues. Germline CDR1 is SGHVS and CDR2 is FQNEAQ. CDR3 DNA: TGTGCCAGCAGCTTAGCGTATAGCGGGGGAGGCCAGAACACCGGGGAGCTGTTTTTT. Protein: CASSLAYSGGGQNTGELFF.

In this sample, this clonotype turned up many times. This chain uses TRBV5-1 with TRBJ2-7; 7 bases match TRBD1. There are 15 residues in the CDR3. Germline trimming cut 2 bases from V and 2 bases from J; bases unmatched to any gene: 7. Germline assignment: CDR1 SGHRS and CDR2 YFSETQ. The CDR3 region has the DNA TGCGCCAGCAGCTTCTACAGGGGTCCCACCTACGAGCAGTACTTC. Amino acids: CASSFYRGPTYEQYF. The complete variable domain, with remaining parts taken from reference TRBV5-1 and TRBJ2-7, reads KAGVTQTPRYLIKTRGQQVTLSCSPISGHRSVSWYQQTPGQGLQFLFEYFSETQRNKGNFPGRFSGRQFSNSRSEMNVSTLELGDSALYLCASSFYRGPTYEQYFGPGTRLTVT.

The sample holds a few counts of this clonotype. The chain combines TRBV25-1 with TRBJ2-7; unclear D gene. This CDR3 comprises 14 residues. Trimming pared 1 base from V and 4 bases from J, leaving 11 bases between. In germline, CDR1 is MGHDK, CDR2 SYGVNS. The CDR3: CASSESGEWYEQYF. The CDR3 nucleotides read TGTGCCAGCAGTGAATCTGGAGAATGGTACGAGCAGTACTTC.

This clonotype appeared many times. As DNA, the CDR3 is TGCAGTGCTCCGACAGGACCCTACGAGCAGTACTTC. Translating it yields CSAPTGPYEQYF. The chain recombines TRBV20-1 with TRBJ2-7; perhaps TRBD1 as D (6 bases). The V end was cut by 5 bases, the J end by 2 bases, with 10 bases between. The CDR3 has 12 residues. Germline V gene lookup returns CDR1 DFQATT and CDR2 SNEGSKA (reference sequence).

Only one count was recorded for this clonotype. The gene calls are TRBV3-1 and TRBJ2-7; maybe TRBD1 (6 bases). V dropped 2 bases and J dropped 3 bases, with 11 bases sitting between them. CDR1 and CDR2 (germline): LGHDT, YNNKEL (reference sequence). The CDR3 loop spans 14 amino acids. As DNA, the CDR3 is TGTGCCAGCAGCCAAATCGGACAGCTCTACGAGCAGTACTTC. Its translation: CASSQIGQLYEQYF.

This clonotype was picked up a small number of times. The chain uses TRBV4-3 and TRBJ2-6; 7 bases are shared with TRBD2. The CDR3 has 16 residues. After removal of 0 bases from V and 9 bases from J, the junction contained 8 bases not matched to a gene. CDR1 and CDR2 (germline): LGHNA, YSLEER. The CDR3 loop reads CASSQDRGGVDNVLTF. The CDR3 DNA is TGCGCCAGCAGCCAAGATCGGGGAGGGGTTGACAACGTCCTGACTTTC.

This clonotype was seen many times. V is TRBV4-3 and J is TRBJ1-5, with a tentative D call TRBD1 (6 bases). The CDR3 contains 15 residues. Trimming left V 1 base short and J 6 bases short, with 13 bases between. Germline CDR1 reads LGHNA; CDR2 reads YSLEER. In nucleotides, the CDR3 is TGCGCCAGCAGCCAAGTGGCGGGACACCTTCAGCCCCAGCATTTT. Protein sequence: CASSQVAGHLQPQHF.

This clonotype was seen many times. The rearrangement links TRBV12-3 or TRBV12-4 to TRBJ2-3; 7 bases are a match to TRBD1. Trimming removed 5 bases from V and 2 bases from J; junction bases left unmatched: 7. The CDR3 extends over 15 amino acids. The CDR3 sequence is CASSIRDRYTDTQYF. The CDR3 DNA sequence: TGTGCCAGCAGTATCCGGGACAGATACACAGATACGCAGTATTTT.

This clonotype has only a few counts. CDR3 DNA: TGTGCCAGCAGCCCCCGTGGCGGGGGAGCCAGAGGGCAGTTCTTC. Encoded protein: CASSPRGGGARGQFF. The chain uses TRBV7-2 and TRBJ2-1, with 7 bases matching TRBD2. J lost 12 bases, V lost 5 bases, and 16 bases had no gene match. CDR1 and CDR2 from the germline V gene are SGHTA and FQGNSA. The CDR3 runs 15 residues.

V usage is TRBV6-2 or TRBV6-3 and J usage is TRBJ1-2, with D possibly matching TRBD1 (5 bases). From germline, CDR1 is MNHEY and CDR2 SVGEGT. V was clipped by 8 bases and J by 4 bases, with 14 bases between them. This CDR3 comprises 13 residues. Here the CDR3 DNA reads TGTGCCAGCGGCGAAGAGGGGCTCTATGGCTACACCTTC. Its translation: CASGEEGLYGYTF.

The chain couples TRBV20-1 to TRBJ2-2, with TRBD2 identical over 7 bases. J gave up 6 bases and V 0 bases, and 10 bases lay outside the gene matches. CDR1 and CDR2 (germline): DFQATT, SNEGSKA (reference sequence). The CDR3 covers 16 residues. The CDR3 spells CSARDLIRGEAGELFF. Here the CDR3 DNA reads TGCAGTGCTAGAGATCTGATCCGGGGGGAGGCCGGGGAGCTGTTTTTT.

This clonotype was counted ten times or more. This chain uses TRBV10-2 with TRBJ2-7; 10 bases are a match to TRBD2. V lost 6 bases to trimming and J lost 0 bases; unmatched junction nucleotides: 2. Germline V gene data show CDR1 as WSHSY and CDR2 as SAAADI. This CDR3 comprises 14 residues. The CDR3 region has the DNA TGCGCCAGCAGACTAGCGGGGAGCTCCTACGAGCAGTACTTC. The encoded protein is CASRLAGSSYEQYF.

This clonotype was counted between two and nine times. The J gene is TRBJ2-1, the V gene TRBV15, with 14 bases fitting TRBD2. Germline V gene sequence: CDR1 LNHNV, CDR2 YYDKDF (reference sequence). Trimming cost V 3 bases and J 7 bases; bases outside gene matches: 11. The CDR3 is made up of 18 amino acids. CDR3 nucleotides: TGTGCCACCAGCAGCGGGACTAGCGGGAGCCTGGGGGGTAATGAGCAGTTCTTC. This encodes CATSSGTSGSLGGNEQFF.